The subject of this entry is one T cell receptor beta chain. This entry belongs to a study of blood T cell repertoires in COVID-19. Study details: The cDNA or gDNA used as material had been derived from T cells, B-cell-depleted T cells, or PBMCs.

The data were produced by immunoSEQ multiplex PCR, yet TCRdb's version contains in-frame clones alone and is incomplete. The table has some 54,000 clones, more than 85% seen once. Germline lookup yields CDR1 SGHTA and CDR2 FQGTGA. V gave up 4 bases and J gave up 5 bases; unmatched junction bases: 2. The CDR3 consists of 15 residues. This clonotype was obtained from a man between 60 and 75 years old with acute or convalescent COVID-19. The sequencing input was peripheral blood. The chain is built from TRBV7-3 and TRBJ2-1, with TRBD2 matching 13 bases. The CDR3 sequence: CASSSTSGRNNEQFF. In DNA form, the CDR3 reads TGTGCCAGCAGCTCGACTAGCGGGAGGAACAATGAGCAGTTCTTC.